One sample yielded the 14 T cell receptor beta chains listed below, sequenced in a study of blood T cell repertoires in COVID-19. Some clones are missing from TCRdb's copy, which holds only in-frame ones; the method was immunoSEQ multiplex PCR. Altogether about 270,000 clones are present, roughly 86% being singletons, with the ten largest covering about 1.7%. The specimen sequenced was peripheral blood. These receptor sequences come from a woman aged 55-70 years who had recovered from COVID-19.

The rearrangement links TRBV25-1 to TRBJ2-2, with 7 nucleotides matching TRBD1. V shed 3 bases and J 6 bases; nucleotides not matched to a gene: 7. Germline V gives CDR1 MGHDK, CDR2 SYGVNS. This CDR3 is built from 15 residues. The CDR3 spells CASSDDTGEAGELFF. The DNA of the CDR3 is TGTGCCAGCAGTGATGATACAGGGGAAGCCGGGGAGCTGTTTTTT.

This clone appeared a few times. The CDR3: CASSVVKSTGELFF. DNA of the CDR3: TGTGCCAGCAGTGTGGTAAAGAGCACCGGGGAGCTGTTTTTT. The V gene is TRBV6-2 or TRBV6-3, the J gene TRBJ2-2, with D unclear. Looked up from germline, CDR1 is MNHEY and CDR2 is SVGEGT. This CDR3 spans 14 amino acids. Trimming removed 5 bases at V and 4 bases at J, with 11 bases between.

The J gene is TRBJ1-1, the V gene TRBV3-1 (or the pseudogene TRBV3-2), with D maybe TRBD1 (6 bases). The V end lost 3 bases, the J end lost 5 bases, and 7 bases lay between the germline ends. Germline assignment: CDR1 LGHDT and CDR2 YNNKEL (reference sequence). This CDR3 region has 12 residues. The CDR3 sequence is CASSHDRTEAFF. Written as DNA, the CDR3 is TGTGCCAGCAGCCACGACAGGACTGAAGCTTTCTTT.

This chain connects TRBV2 to TRBJ1-5; D possibly corresponds to TRBD1 (6 bases). The CDR3 has 17 amino acids. The V end was cut by 4 bases, the J end by 4 bases, with 20 bases between. CDR1 is SNHLY, CDR2 FYNNEI, per germline. The chain's CDR3 is CASSAVPQGLGNQPQHF. Written as DNA, the CDR3 is TGTGCCAGCAGTGCAGTTCCACAGGGTCTCGGGAATCAGCCCCAGCATTTT.

V is TRBV5-4 and J is TRBJ1-1; 8 nucleotides align to TRBD1. V was pared by 3 bases and J by 1 base, with 2 bases of the junction left unmatched. Germline V gives CDR1 SGHNT, CDR2 YYREEE (reference sequence). This CDR3 spans 14 amino acids. CDR3 sequence: CASSSGGPNTEAFF. The CDR3 DNA reads TGTGCCAGCAGCTCAGGGGGCCCGAACACTGAAGCTTTCTTT. Drawing the rest from reference TRBV5-4 and TRBJ1-1, the complete variable domain is ETGVTQSPTHLIKTRGQQVTLRCSSQSGHNTVSWYQQALGQGPQFIFQYYREEENGRGNFPPRFSGLQFPNYSSELNVNALELDDSALYLCASSSGGPNTEAFFGQGTRLTVV.

This clone has only a few counts. The chain links TRBV29-1 to TRBJ1-1; 8 bases align to TRBD1. Trimming at V came to 4 bases and at J to 4 bases, leaving 5 bases not matched to a gene. Germline CDR1 SQVTM, CDR2 ANQGSEA. This CDR3 has 13 amino acids. The CDR3: CSVATGVSTEAFF. The DNA of the CDR3 is TGCAGCGTTGCGACAGGGGTGTCCACTGAAGCTTTCTTT.

This chain uses TRBV7-3 with TRBJ2-5; 8 bases map to TRBD1. The V and J ends lost 2 bases and 4 bases, in that order; junction bases with no gene match: 6. This CDR3 region has 15 residues. Germline V CDR1 and CDR2: SGHTA, FQGTGA. CDR3 sequence: CASSLGQGEGETQYF. CDR3 sequence (DNA): TGTGCCAGCAGCTTAGGACAGGGAGAAGGAGAGACCCAGTACTTC.

The chain combines TRBV19 with TRBJ1-2, with 9 bases identical to TRBD1. The CDR3 contains 15 residues. The V segment lost 3 bases and the J segment 11 bases; nucleotides outside the gene matches: 13. CDR1 is LNHDA and CDR2 is SQIVND in the germline V gene (reference sequence). The CDR3 here is CASSMGRRDRAFYTF. The CDR3 DNA reads TGTGCCAGTAGTATGGGAAGGAGGGACAGGGCTTTTTACACCTTC.

The chain joins TRBV28 to TRBJ2-7, with D hard to call. The CDR3 has 13 residues. V lost 5 bases and J 9 bases, leaving 17 bases between the germline ends. Germline V gives CDR1 MDHEN, CDR2 SYDVKM. The CDR3 protein is CASSENDNPGQYF. In DNA form, the CDR3 reads TGTGCCAGCAGTGAAAATGATAATCCAGGGCAGTACTTC.

The rearrangement joins TRBV15 to TRBJ2-3, with D uncertain. CDR1 and CDR2 from the germline V gene are LNHNV and YYDKDF (reference sequence). V shed 1 base and J shed 4 bases, with 9 bases lying between them. This CDR3 is built from 14 residues. The CDR3 sequence is CATSRVASSDTQYF. CDR3 nucleotides: TGTGCCACCAGCAGAGTAGCAAGCTCAGATACGCAGTATTTT.

The chain links TRBV19 to TRBJ1-1; D call uncertain. CDR1 and CDR2 (germline): LNHDA, SQIVND (reference sequence). The V and J ends lost 3 bases and 9 bases respectively, with 8 bases between them. The CDR3 runs to 11 residues. CDR3 region: CASSIASQAFF. In DNA form, the CDR3 reads TGTGCCAGTAGTATCGCCAGTCAAGCTTTCTTT. The complete variable domain, with remaining parts taken from reference TRBV19 and TRBJ1-1, reads DGGITQSPKYLFRKEGQNVTLSCEQNLNHDAMYWYRQDPGQGLRLIYYSQIVNDFQKGDIAEGYSVSREKKESFPLTVTSAQKNPTAFYLCASSIASQAFFGQGTRLTVV.

The chain recombines TRBV7-2 with TRBJ1-2; TRBD1 aligns across 9 bases. The CDR3 runs to 14 residues. The V gene end was trimmed by 8 bases and the J gene end by 5 bases; junction bases not matched to a gene: 9. Germline V CDR1 and CDR2: SGHTA, FQGNSA. The CDR3 coding sequence is TGTGCCAGCCCCTTTGGACAGGGGCTGTATGGCTACACCTTC. Translated: CASPFGQGLYGYTF.

This sequence joins TRBV7-9 and TRBJ2-7; weak D call: TRBD1 (5 bases). Trimming shortened V by 5 bases and J by 4 bases, and 9 bases separated the two germline ends. Germline V lookup: CDR1 SEHNR, CDR2 FQNEAQ (reference sequence). The CDR3 runs 12 residues. CDR3 in amino acids: CASSPRQYEQYF. In nucleotides, the CDR3 is TGTGCCAGCAGCCCCCGACAGTACGAGCAGTACTTC. Full variable domain (outside the CDR3, taken from reference TRBV7-9 and TRBJ2-7): DTGVSQNPRHKITKRGQNVTFRCDPISEHNRLYWYRQTLGQGPEFLTYFQNEAQLEKSRLLSDRFSAERPKGSFSTLEIQRTEQGDSAMYLCASSPRQYEQYFGPGTRLTVT.

The gene calls are TRBV7-2 and TRBJ1-5, with 11 positions matching TRBD1. Trimming removed 5 bases from V and 6 bases from J; junction bases left unmatched: 6. Germline V lookup: CDR1 SGHTA, CDR2 FQGNSA. The CDR3 extends over 15 amino acids. The CDR3 nucleotides read TGTGCCAGCAGCAGGGACAGGGGGTTCTCTCAGCCCCAGCATTTT. Residues: CASSRDRGFSQPQHF.